The rows below give T cell receptor beta chains drawn from one sample of a study of response to subunit inactivated influenza vaccine. TCRdb reanalysed the RT-PCR reads using MiXCR and keeps one entry per CDR3 protein. The repertoire holds hundreds of thousands of distinct CDR3 sequences, with around 11% as singletons. The same sample was also used in a study of T cells expressing NK-cell markers.

The source was PBMCs from blood, collected on the day of vaccination. These receptors all stem from a man in his fifties or sixties who received an inactivated influenza vaccine. Both conserved end residues are part of each CDR3. Each record gives: J gene, clone size, D gene, V gene, CDR3 DNA, CDR3 protein. The D gene is left open where the match is weak. A clone size is listed for some rows: how often the clone was seen (once, few, many), or a class if it is expanded.

>TRBJ2-1|.|TRBD2|TRBV7-8
TGTGCCAGCAGCCCGCTGAGACTAGCGGGTGAGCAGTTCTTC
CASSPLRLAGEQFF
>TRBJ2-7|.|.|TRBV4-3
TGCGCCAGCAGCCAAGGGGTAGGGTTTACCTACGAGCAGTACTTC
CASSQGVGFTYEQYF
>TRBJ2-2|.|TRBD2|TRBV12-3/TRBV12-4
TGTGCCAGCAGTTTGACTAGCTGGGGTAAAACGACCGGGGAGCTGTTTTTT
CASSLTSWGKTTGELFF
>TRBJ2-7|once|.|TRBV7-3
TGTGCCAGCAGCCCAGCTACGGCGTCTCCTTACGAGCAGTACTTC
CASSPATASPYEQYF
>TRBJ1-2|few|.|TRBV6-1
TGTGCCAGCAGTGGCAGGGGCTACTCCGTCTATGGCTACACCTTC
CASSGRGYSVYGYTF
>TRBJ2-1|once|TRBD1|TRBV12-3/TRBV12-4
TGTGCCAGCAGATTAAAATCCACTACCTTAACAGGGGCCTTAGATGGGCCCTACAATGAGCAGTTCTTC
CASRLKSTTLTGALDGPYNEQFF
>TRBJ2-1|few|TRBD2|TRBV12-3/TRBV12-4
TGTGCCAGCAGTTTAGCAGCACAACTAGCGGGGAAAAACAATGAGCAGTTCTTC
CASSLAAQLAGKNNEQFF
>TRBJ1-1|few|.|TRBV20-1
TGCACCGCAAGGGGGGGCACTGAAGCTTTCTTT
CTARGGTEAFF
>TRBJ2-1|.|TRBD2|TRBV12-3/TRBV12-4
TGTGCCAGCAGCATTCTGAGCGGGAGCGGGGAGCAGTTCTTC
CASSILSGSGEQFF
>TRBJ2-5|.|TRBD2|TRBV6-2/TRBV6-3
TGTGCCAGCAGTTACGCGGGAGTGGAGACCCAGTACTTC
CASSYAGVETQYF